This passage covers 20 T cell receptor beta chains from one sample sequenced in a study of molecular identifiers for immune sequencing clone quantification (dated 2018 in TCRdb). The library was built by means of PCR. Sequenced using a NextSeq 500. TCRdb passed the public sequencing reads through fastp at Q25 and MiXCR, retaining productive beta sequences. Every CDR3 protein is listed once, alongside the most common genes and DNA of its rows. This sample is represented by about 630,000 distinct CDR3 sequences; over 25% of them were singletons. 0.75% to 0.8% of the sample lies in the top ten. The sample comprised naive CD8+ T cells from blood, with Jurkat cell RNA spiked in. The cell subset or site label corresponds to: FACS-sorted CD8+CD4-CCR7+CD45RA+ naive T cells. The receptors stem from a human donor in good health. Some libraries in this study had Jurkat cell RNA spiked in.

This clonotype was picked up many times. DNA for the CDR3: TGTGCCAGCACCTTGGGGCCTTGGGGAAACACCATATATTTT. It translates to CASTLGPWGNTIYF. The chain couples TRBV6-5 to TRBJ1-3; tentatively, D is TRBD1 (5 bases). The V end was cut by 7 bases, the J end by 4 bases, with 14 bases between. The CDR3 runs to 14 residues. From germline, CDR1 is MNHEY and CDR2 SVGAGI.

In this sample, this clonotype turned up a few times. The chain has TRBV6-5 and TRBJ2-7, with D perhaps TRBD1 or TRBD2 (6 bases each). V was trimmed by 2 bases and J by 3 bases, leaving 14 bases between them. This CDR3 has 15 residues. Looked up from germline, CDR1 is MNHEY and CDR2 is SVGAGI. The CDR3 loop reads CASSYVIQGGYEQYF. CDR3 sequence (DNA): TGTGCCAGCAGTTACGTAATACAGGGAGGCTACGAGCAGTACTTC.

This clonotype was found many times. The V gene is TRBV5-1, the J gene TRBJ2-3, with 11 bases that match TRBD2. V trimming: 2 bases; J trimming: 2 bases; junction bases outside the gene matches: 7. Germline CDR1 and CDR2: SGHRS and YFSETQ. The CDR3 loop spans 17 amino acids. CDR3 nucleotides: TGCGCCAGCAGCTTCCCCGGGACTAGCGGCACCACAGATACGCAGTATTTT. Encoded protein: CASSFPGTSGTTDTQYF.

This clonotype was found a few times. This chain joins TRBV9 and TRBJ2-1; a possible D gene is TRBD1 (6 bases). Trimming took 3 bases from V and 3 from J, leaving 13 bases between them. Germline loops: CDR1 SGDLS, CDR2 YYNGEE. The CDR3 contains 15 residues. CDR3 coding DNA: TGTGCCAGCAGCGGCCGGGACAACAACTACAATGAGCAGTTCTTC. Protein sequence: CASSGRDNNYNEQFF.

This chain joins TRBV4-3 and TRBJ2-1, with 8 bases lining up with TRBD1. The V and J ends lost 1 base and 2 bases, in that order; junction bases with no gene match: 7. The CDR3 extends over 17 amino acids. The germline V gene encodes CDR1 LGHNA and CDR2 YSLEER. The CDR3 DNA is TGCGCCAGCAGCCAAGGTCCCTCGGACAGGGCCTACAATGAGCAGTTCTTC. Translated: CASSQGPSDRAYNEQFF.

The chain employs TRBV7-3 and TRBJ2-1; 7 nucleotides agree with TRBD2. The CDR3 spans 16 residues. Germline loops: CDR1 SGHTA, CDR2 FQGTGA. The J segment lost 0 bases and the V segment lost 6 bases, leaving 8 bases of the junction unmatched. The CDR3 DNA reads TGTGCCAGCAGTCCGCAGACTAGCCGCTCCTACAATGAGCAGTTCTTC. Translating gives CASSPQTSRSYNEQFF.

The V and J genes are TRBV30 and TRBJ2-2, with unresolved D. The CDR3 covers 12 residues. V was trimmed by 2 bases and J by 11 bases, leaving 12 bases between them. The germline V gene has CDR1 GTSNPN and CDR2 SVGIG (reference sequence). The CDR3 region is CAWSLLHLELFF. CDR3 sequence (DNA): TGTGCCTGGAGTCTACTACACTTAGAGCTGTTTTTT.

In DNA, the CDR3 is TGTGCCAGTAGTACGTCCAAAGCCTCTCCTGGGGGCACTGAAGCTTTCTTT. It codes for CASSTSKASPGGTEAFF. The V call is TRBV19, the J call TRBJ1-1, with D perhaps TRBD1 (5 bases). The V end lost 4 bases, the J end lost 4 bases, and 22 bases lay between the germline ends. Germline CDR1 and CDR2: LNHDA and SQIVND (reference sequence). The CDR3 contains 17 residues.

A remark on this clonotype: A junction boundary mismatches the germline segment, possibly from a read error. The chain has TRBV4-1 and TRBJ2-5, with a tentative D call TRBD1 (6 bases). Germline CDR1 MGHRA, CDR2 YSYEKL. The length of the CDR3 is 14 residues. The DNA for the CDR3 is TGCGCCAGCAGCCAAGGGTGGACAGAAGAGACCCGGTACTTC. Its protein is CASSQGWTEETRYF.

This clonotype has a handful of counts. J is TRBJ1-5 and V is TRBV10-3; a weak D match, TRBD1 (5 bases). Germline V CDR1 and CDR2: ENHRY, SYGVKD. Trimming pared 0 bases from V and 5 bases from J, leaving 11 bases between. This CDR3 comprises 15 residues. CDR3 DNA sequence: TGTGCCATCAGTGAGTCGGGGAGGGGTGATCAGCCCCAGCATTTT. It encodes CAISESGRGDQPQHF.

This chain's CDR3 is CASSSLDFDEQYF. CDR3 nucleotide sequence: TGTGCCAGCAGCTCTCTGGACTTCGACGAGCAGTACTTC. The J gene is TRBJ2-7, the V gene TRBV7-9; D may be TRBD2 (5 bases). Germline values: CDR1 SEHNR, CDR2 FQNEAQ (reference sequence). Trimming cost V 4 bases and J 5 bases, with 12 bases left between them. This CDR3 has 13 residues.

This rearrangement joins TRBV7-9 to TRBJ2-7, with TRBD2 matching over 11 bases. The CDR3 extends over 16 amino acids. After removal of 5 bases from V and 5 bases from J, the junction contained 11 bases not matched to a gene. CDR1 and CDR2 from the germline V gene are SEHNR and FQNEAQ (reference sequence). CDR3 DNA: TGTGCCAGCAGCCCACTAGCGGGAGAAAATTTTGACGAGCAGTACTTC. It translates to CASSPLAGENFDEQYF.

About this clonotype itself: It is likely a read error, because the conserved phenylalanine at the end of the CDR3 is missing. The chain has TRBV4-3 and TRBJ2-7; TRBD1 agrees at 10 bases. The CDR3 is 14 residues long. Losses at the gene ends were 2 bases for V and 5 bases for J; bases not matched to a gene: 3. The germline V gene has CDR1 LGHNA and CDR2 YSLEER. In DNA, the CDR3 is TGCGCCAGCAGCCAATGGACAGGGGGGAACGAGCAGTACATC. This gives the protein CASSQWTGGNEQYI.

This clonotype was observed at least ten times. J is TRBJ2-2 and V is TRBV29-1, with D hard to call. V shed 4 bases and J shed 3 bases, with 9 bases lying between them. CDR3 length equals 13 residues. CDR1 is SQVTM and CDR2 is ANQGSEA in the germline V gene. Written as DNA, the CDR3 is TGCAGCGTTGTGTACAGATACACCGGGGAGCTGTTTTTT. It specifies CSVVYRYTGELFF.

The rearrangement uses TRBV3-1 and TRBJ2-7; 7 bases map to TRBD1. Germline lookup yields CDR1 LGHDT and CDR2 YNNKEL (reference sequence). The CDR3 runs to 15 residues. J was trimmed by 5 bases and V by 5 bases; bases with no gene match: 12. The CDR3 DNA sequence: TGTGCCAGCAGCTCCCGGGACAGAATTTTGGACGAGCAGTACTTC. It encodes CASSSRDRILDEQYF.

This clonotype was counted at least ten times. The chain has TRBV7-9 and TRBJ2-7; 7 bases fit TRBD1. This CDR3 region has 12 residues. Losses at the gene ends were 4 bases for V and 7 bases for J; bases not matched to a gene: 4. CDR1 and CDR2 from the germline V gene are SEHNR and FQNEAQ (reference sequence). The CDR3 DNA reads TGTGCCAGCAGCTCCGACAGGGTGGAGCAGTACTTC. Protein product: CASSSDRVEQYF. Based on the CDR3 plus reference TRBV7-9 and TRBJ2-7, the full variable domain is DTGVSQNPRHKITKRGQNVTFRCDPISEHNRLYWYRQTLGQGPEFLTYFQNEAQLEKSRLLSDRFSAERPKGSFSTLEIQRTEQGDSAMYLCASSSDRVEQYFGPGTRLTVT.

For the CDR3, the DNA is TGTGCCAGCAGCCCAGGGACAGGAATCCTGGGGTACGAGCAGTACTTC. Translating gives CASSPGTGILGYEQYF. The rearrangement uses TRBV11-2 and TRBJ2-7; 8 bases agree with TRBD1. This CDR3 is 16 amino acids long. V was clipped by 5 bases and J by 4 bases; unmatched bases: 13. The germline gives CDR1 SGHAT, CDR2 FQNNGV.

This clonotype was seen a few times. The chain combines TRBV12-3 or TRBV12-4 with TRBJ2-3, with D maybe TRBD2 (6 bases). The CDR3 length is 11 residues. The CDR3 DNA reads TGTGCGGTGGGGGGACCGGATACGCAGTATTTT. Translated, it gives CAVGGPDTQYF.

This clonotype was counted between two and nine times. V usage is TRBV6-5 and J usage is TRBJ1-5; D unclear. Germline values: CDR1 MNHEY, CDR2 SVGAGI. V shed 0 bases and J shed 0 bases, with 6 bases lying between them. This CDR3 has 15 residues. CDR3 bases: TGTGCCAGCAGTTACTCGATGGGTAGCAATCAGCCCCAGCATTTT. It codes for CASSYSMGSNQPQHF.

In this sample, this clonotype turned up many times. The J gene is TRBJ2-3, the V gene TRBV13, with TRBD2 matching over 10 bases. The CDR3 extends over 15 amino acids. Trimming took 1 base from V and 4 from J; bases not matched to a gene: 2. Germline lookup yields CDR1 PRHDT and CDR2 FYEKMQ (reference sequence). Here the CDR3 reads CASSLALAGADTQYF. CDR3 nucleotides: TGTGCCAGCAGCTTAGCCCTAGCGGGAGCAGATACGCAGTATTTT.